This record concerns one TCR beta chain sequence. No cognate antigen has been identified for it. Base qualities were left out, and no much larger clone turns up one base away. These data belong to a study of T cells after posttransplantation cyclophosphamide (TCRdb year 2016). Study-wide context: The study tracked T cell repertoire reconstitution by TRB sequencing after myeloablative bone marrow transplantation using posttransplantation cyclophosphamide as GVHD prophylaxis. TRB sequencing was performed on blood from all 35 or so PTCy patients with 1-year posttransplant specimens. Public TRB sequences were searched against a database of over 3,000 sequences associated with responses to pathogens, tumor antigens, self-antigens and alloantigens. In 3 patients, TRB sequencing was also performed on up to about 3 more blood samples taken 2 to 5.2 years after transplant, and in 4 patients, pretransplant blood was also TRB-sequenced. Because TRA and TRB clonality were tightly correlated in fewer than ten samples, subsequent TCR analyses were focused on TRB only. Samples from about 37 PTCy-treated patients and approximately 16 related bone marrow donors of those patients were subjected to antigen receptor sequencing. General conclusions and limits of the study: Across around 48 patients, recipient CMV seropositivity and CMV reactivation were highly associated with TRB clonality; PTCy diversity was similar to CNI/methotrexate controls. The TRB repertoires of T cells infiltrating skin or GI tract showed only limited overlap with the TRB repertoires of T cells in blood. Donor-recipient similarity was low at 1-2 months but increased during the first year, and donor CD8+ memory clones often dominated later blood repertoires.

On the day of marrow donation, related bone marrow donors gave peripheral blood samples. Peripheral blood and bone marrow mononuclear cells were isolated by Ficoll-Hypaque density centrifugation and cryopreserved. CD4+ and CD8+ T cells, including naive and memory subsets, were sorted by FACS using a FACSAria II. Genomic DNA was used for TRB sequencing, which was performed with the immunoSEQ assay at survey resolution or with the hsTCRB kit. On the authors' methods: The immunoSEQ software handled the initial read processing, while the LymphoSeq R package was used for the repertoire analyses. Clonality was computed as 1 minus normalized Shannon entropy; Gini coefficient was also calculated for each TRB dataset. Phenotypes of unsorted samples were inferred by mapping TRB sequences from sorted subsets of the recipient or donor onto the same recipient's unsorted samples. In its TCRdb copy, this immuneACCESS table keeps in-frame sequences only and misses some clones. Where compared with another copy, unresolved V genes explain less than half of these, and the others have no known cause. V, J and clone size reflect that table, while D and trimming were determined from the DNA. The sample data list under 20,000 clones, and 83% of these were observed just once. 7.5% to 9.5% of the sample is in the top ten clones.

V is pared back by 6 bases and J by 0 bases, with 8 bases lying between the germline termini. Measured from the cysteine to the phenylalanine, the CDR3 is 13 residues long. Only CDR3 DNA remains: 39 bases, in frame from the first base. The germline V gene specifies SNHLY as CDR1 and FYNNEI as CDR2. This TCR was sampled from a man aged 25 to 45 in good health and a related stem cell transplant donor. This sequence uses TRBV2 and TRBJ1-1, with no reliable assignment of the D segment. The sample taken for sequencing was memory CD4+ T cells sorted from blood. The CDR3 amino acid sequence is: CASRASLNTEAFF. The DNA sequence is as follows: TGTGCCAGCAGGGCAAGTCTGAACACTGAAGCTTTCTTT.